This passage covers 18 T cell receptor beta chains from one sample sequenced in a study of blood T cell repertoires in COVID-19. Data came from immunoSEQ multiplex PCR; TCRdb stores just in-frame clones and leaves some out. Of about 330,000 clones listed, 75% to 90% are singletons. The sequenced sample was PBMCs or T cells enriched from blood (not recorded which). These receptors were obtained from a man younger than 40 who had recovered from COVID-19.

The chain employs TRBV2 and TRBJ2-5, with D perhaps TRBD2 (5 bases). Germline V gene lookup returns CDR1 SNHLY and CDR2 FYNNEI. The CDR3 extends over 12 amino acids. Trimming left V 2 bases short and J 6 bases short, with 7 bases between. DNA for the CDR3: TGTGCCAGCAGTGAACGACTACAGACCCAGTACTTC. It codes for CASSERLQTQYF.

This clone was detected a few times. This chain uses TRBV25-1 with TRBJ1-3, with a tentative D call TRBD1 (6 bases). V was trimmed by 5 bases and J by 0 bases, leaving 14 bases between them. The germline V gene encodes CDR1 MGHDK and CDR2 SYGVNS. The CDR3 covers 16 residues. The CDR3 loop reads CASSQGSFSSGNTIYF. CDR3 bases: TGTGCCAGCAGTCAGGGGTCTTTCTCCTCTGGAAACACCATATATTTT.

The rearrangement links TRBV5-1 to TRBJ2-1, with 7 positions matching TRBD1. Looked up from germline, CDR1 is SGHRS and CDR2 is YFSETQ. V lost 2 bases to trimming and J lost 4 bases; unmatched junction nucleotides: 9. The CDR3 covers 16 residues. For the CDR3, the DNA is TGCGCCAGCAGCTTTTCCGGGACAGTTTCATACAATGAGCAGTTCTTC. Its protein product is CASSFSGTVSYNEQFF. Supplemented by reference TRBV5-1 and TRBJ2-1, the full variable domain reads KAGVTQTPRYLIKTRGQQVTLSCSPISGHRSVSWYQQTPGQGLQFLFEYFSETQRNKGNFPGRFSGRQFSNSRSEMNVSTLELGDSALYLCASSFSGTVSYNEQFFGPGTRLTVL.

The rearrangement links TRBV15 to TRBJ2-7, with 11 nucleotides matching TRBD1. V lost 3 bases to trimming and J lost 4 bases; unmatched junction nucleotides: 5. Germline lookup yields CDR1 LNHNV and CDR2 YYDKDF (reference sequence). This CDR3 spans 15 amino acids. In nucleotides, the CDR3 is TGTGCCACCAGCAGGTGGACAGGGGGCGTGTACGAGCAGTACTTC. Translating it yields CATSRWTGGVYEQYF.

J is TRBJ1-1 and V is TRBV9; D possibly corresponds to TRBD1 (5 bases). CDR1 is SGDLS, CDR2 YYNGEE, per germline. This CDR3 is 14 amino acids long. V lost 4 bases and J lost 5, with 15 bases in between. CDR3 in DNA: TGTGCCAGCAGCCCGGGGGGGGAACCAACTGAAGCTTTCTTT. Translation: CASSPGGEPTEAFF.

The chain's CDR3 is CASSPGQGKWWGVGTEAFF. DNA for the CDR3: TGCGCCAGCAGCCCCGGACAGGGTAAGTGGTGGGGAGTGGGGACTGAAGCTTTCTTT. The chain employs TRBV10-2 and TRBJ1-1; 8 bases line up with TRBD1. Germline loops: CDR1 WSHSY, CDR2 SAAADI. V was clipped by 6 bases and J by 5 bases; unmatched bases: 23. The CDR3 is 19 residues long.

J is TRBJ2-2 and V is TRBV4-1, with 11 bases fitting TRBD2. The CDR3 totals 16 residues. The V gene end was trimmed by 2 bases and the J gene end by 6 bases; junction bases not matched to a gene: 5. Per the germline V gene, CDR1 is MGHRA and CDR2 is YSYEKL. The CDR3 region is CASSQLPGLAAGELFF. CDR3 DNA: TGCGCCAGCAGCCAACTTCCGGGACTAGCGGCCGGGGAGCTGTTTTTT.

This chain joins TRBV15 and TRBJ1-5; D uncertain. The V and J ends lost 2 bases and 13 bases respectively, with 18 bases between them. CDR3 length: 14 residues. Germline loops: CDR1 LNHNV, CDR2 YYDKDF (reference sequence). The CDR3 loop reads CATSRPLTRGGQHF. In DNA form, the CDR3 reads TGTGCCACCAGCAGACCCCTTACGAGAGGCGGGCAGCATTTT.

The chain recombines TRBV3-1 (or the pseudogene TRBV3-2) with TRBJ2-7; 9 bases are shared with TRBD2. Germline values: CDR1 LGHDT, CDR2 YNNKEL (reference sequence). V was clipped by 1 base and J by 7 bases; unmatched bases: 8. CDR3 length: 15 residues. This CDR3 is CASSQVSSGVGEQYF. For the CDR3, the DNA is TGTGCCAGCAGCCAAGTTTCTAGCGGGGTCGGAGAGCAGTACTTC.

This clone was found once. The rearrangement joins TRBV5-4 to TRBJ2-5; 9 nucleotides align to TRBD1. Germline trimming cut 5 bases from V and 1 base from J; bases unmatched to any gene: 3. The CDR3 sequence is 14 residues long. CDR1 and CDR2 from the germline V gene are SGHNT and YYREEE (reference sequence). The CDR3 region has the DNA TGTGCCAGCAGGACAGGGGGGGGCCAAGAGACCCAGTACTTC. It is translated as CASRTGGGQETQYF.

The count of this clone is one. CDR3 in amino acids: CASSPEGTGLAYEQYF. The DNA for the CDR3 is TGTGCCAGCAGCCCGGAGGGGACAGGGCTTGCGTACGAGCAGTACTTC. This chain links TRBV5-8 with TRBJ2-7; TRBD1 agrees at 9 bases. The CDR3 consists of 16 residues. V was clipped by 4 bases and J by 4 bases; unmatched bases: 12. Germline assignment: CDR1 SGHTS and CDR2 YDEGEE.

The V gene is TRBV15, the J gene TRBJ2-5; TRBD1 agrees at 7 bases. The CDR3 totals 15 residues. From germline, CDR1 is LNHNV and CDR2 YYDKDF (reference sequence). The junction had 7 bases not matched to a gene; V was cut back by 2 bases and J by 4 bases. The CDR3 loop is CATSRTQGVSETQYF. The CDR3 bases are TGTGCCACCAGCAGAACCCAGGGGGTGTCAGAGACCCAGTACTTC.

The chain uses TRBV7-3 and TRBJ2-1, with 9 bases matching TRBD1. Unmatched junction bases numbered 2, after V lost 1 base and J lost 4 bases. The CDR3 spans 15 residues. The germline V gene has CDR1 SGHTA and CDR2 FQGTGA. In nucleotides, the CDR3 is TGTGCCAGCAGCTTAATGACAGGGGGGTACAATGAGCAGTTCTTC. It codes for CASSLMTGGYNEQFF.

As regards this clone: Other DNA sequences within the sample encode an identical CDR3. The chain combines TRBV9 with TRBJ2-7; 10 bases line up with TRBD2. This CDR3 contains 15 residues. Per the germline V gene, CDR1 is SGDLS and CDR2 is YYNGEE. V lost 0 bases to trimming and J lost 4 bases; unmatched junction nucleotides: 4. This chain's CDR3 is CASSVGASGGYEQYF. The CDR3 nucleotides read TGTGCCAGCAGCGTAGGGGCTAGCGGGGGATACGAGCAGTACTTC.

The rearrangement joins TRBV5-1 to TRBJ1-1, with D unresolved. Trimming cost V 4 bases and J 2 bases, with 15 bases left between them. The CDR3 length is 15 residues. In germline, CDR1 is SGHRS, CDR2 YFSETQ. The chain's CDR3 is CASSNRRGSNTEAFF. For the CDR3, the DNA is TGCGCCAGCAGCAACCGTCGTGGCAGTAACACTGAAGCTTTCTTT.

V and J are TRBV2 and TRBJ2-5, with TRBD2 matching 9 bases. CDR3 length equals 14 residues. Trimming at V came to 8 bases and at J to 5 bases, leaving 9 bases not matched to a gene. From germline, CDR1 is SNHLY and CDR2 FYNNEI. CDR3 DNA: TGTGCCAGCCGATACCTAGCGGGGAGTGAGACCCAGTACTTC. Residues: CASRYLAGSETQYF.

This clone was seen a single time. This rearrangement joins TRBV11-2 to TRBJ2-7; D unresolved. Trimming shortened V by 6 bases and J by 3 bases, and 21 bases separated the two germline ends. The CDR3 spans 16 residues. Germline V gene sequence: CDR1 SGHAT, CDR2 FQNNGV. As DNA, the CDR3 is TGTGCCAGCAGTACCCAGAGCCGGGTCCCCCTCTACGAGCAGTACTTC. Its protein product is CASSTQSRVPLYEQYF.

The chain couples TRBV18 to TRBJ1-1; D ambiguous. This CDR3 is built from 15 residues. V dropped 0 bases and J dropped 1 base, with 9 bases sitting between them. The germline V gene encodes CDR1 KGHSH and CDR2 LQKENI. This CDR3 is CASSPPVRENTEAFF. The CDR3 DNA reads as TGTGCCAGCTCACCACCGGTTCGAGAGAACACTGAAGCTTTCTTT.